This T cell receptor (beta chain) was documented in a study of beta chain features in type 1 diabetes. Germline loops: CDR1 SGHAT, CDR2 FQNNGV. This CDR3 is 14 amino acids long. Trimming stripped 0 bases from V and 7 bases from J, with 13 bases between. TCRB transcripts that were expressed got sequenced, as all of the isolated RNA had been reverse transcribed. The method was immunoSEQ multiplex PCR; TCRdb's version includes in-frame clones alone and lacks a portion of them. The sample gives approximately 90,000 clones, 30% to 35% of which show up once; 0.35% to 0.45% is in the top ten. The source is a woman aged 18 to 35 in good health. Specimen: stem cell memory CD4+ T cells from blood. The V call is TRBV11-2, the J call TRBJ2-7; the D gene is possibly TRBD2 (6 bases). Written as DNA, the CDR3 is TGTGCCAGCAGCTTAGATTTTACTAGCCTTGAGCAGTACTTC. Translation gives CASSLDFTSLEQYF. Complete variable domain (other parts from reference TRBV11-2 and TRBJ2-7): EAGVAQSPRYKIIEKRQSVAFWCNPISGHATLYWYQQILGQGPKLLIQFQNNGVVDDSQLPKDRFSAERLKGVDSTLKIQPAKLEDSAVYLCASSLDFTSLEQYFGPGTRLTVT.